The subject of this entry is one TCR beta chain. TCRdb redid the calling of the RT-PCR reads with MiXCR, one entry per CDR3 protein. The sample holds about 700,000 distinct CDR3 sequences, approximately 14% seen once. Germline-derived CDR1 and CDR2 are SGHTA and FQGNSA. There are 16 residues in the CDR3. V was clipped by 2 bases and J by 6 bases, with 17 bases between them. The chain combines TRBV7-2 with TRBJ1-5; D unresolved. The sequence came from a female donor in good health, serving as a healthy control. The sample consisted of memory CD4+ T cells from blood. The CDR3 DNA is TGTGCCAGCAGCTTAAACTTCCTTATCGGGTCTCAGCCCCAGCATTTT. Residues: CASSLNFLIGSQPQHF.